The rows below give T cell receptor beta chains drawn from one sample of a study of blood T cell repertoires in COVID-19. Assay: immunoSEQ multiplex PCR; the TCRdb copy retains only in-frame clones and omits some. Here the sample spans 190,000 or so clones, roughly 89% being singletons. Sequencing input: peripheral blood. The receptors here all came from a man aged 55 to 69 who had recovered from COVID-19. Each CDR3 is given with its conserved first and last residue. A D gene is named only where the DNA matches it firmly. Some rows have no size entry. The others give once, few or many, or a class for an expanded clone.

D gene	clone size	V gene	J gene	CDR3 protein	CDR3 DNA
TRBD1	.	TRBV5-1	TRBJ2-7	CASSLSSDRVYEQYF	TGCGCCAGCAGCTTGTCTTCCGACAGGGTTTACGAGCAGTACTTC
TRBD2	.	TRBV28	TRBJ2-2	CASSQIRGTRIGELFF	TGTGCCAGCAGCCAGATTAGGGGGACTAGAATTGGGGAGCTGTTTTTT
TRBD1	.	TRBV10-3	TRBJ1-1	CAISESGQVNTEAFF	TGTGCCATCAGTGAGTCTGGACAGGTTAACACTGAAGCTTTCTTT
TRBD2	.	TRBV7-9	TRBJ2-1	CASSLETSGKIF	TGTGCCAGCAGCTTAGAGACTAGCGGGAAGATCTTC
TRBD2	.	TRBV5-4	TRBJ2-5	CASSPNSGRPETQYF	TGTGCCAGCAGCCCTAATAGCGGGAGGCCGGAGACCCAGTACTTC
TRBD1	.	TRBV5-5	TRBJ1-1	CASSLTQGVYTEAFF	TGTGCCAGCAGCTTGACACAGGGGGTATACACTGAAGCTTTCTTT
.	.	TRBV6-5	TRBJ1-5	CASSSGGLGNQPQHF	TGTGCCAGCAGTTCCGGTGGGCTTGGCAATCAGCCCCAGCATTTT
.	few	TRBV6-5	TRBJ2-1	CASRGSSYNEQFF	TGTGCCAGCCGAGGGAGCTCCTACAATGAGCAGTTCTTC
.	.	TRBV14	TRBJ2-7	CASSPKGAVYEQYF	TGTGCCAGCAGCCCTAAAGGGGCAGTTTACGAGCAGTACTTC
.	once	TRBV19	TRBJ1-4	CASSIGMSGEKLFF	TGTGCCAGTAGTATTGGCATGTCCGGGGAAAAACTGTTTTTT
.	.	TRBV5-4	TRBJ2-2	CASSWEGGLAGELFF	TGTGCCAGCAGCTGGGAGGGGGGTCTGGCCGGGGAGCTGTTTTTT
.	.	TRBV29-1	TRBJ2-1	CSVTAQGLLRNEQFF	TGCAGCGTTACCGCCCAGGGTCTACTGAGGAATGAGCAGTTCTTC
.	.	TRBV12-5	TRBJ2-1	CASGLGGGANEQFF	TGTGCTAGTGGTTTGGGAGGGGGGGCAAATGAGCAGTTCTTC
.	once	TRBV20-1	TRBJ1-3	CSASSSQFSGNTIYF	TGCAGTGCTAGTTCGTCACAGTTCTCTGGAAACACCATATATTTT
.	.	TRBV9	TRBJ2-3	CASSGGDTDTQYF	TGTGCCAGCAGCGGAGGCGACACAGATACGCAGTATTTT
.	.	TRBV7-3	TRBJ2-7	CASSSLGLPYEQYF	TGTGCCAGCAGCTCACTAGGTTTGCCCTACGAGCAGTACTTC
TRBD1	.	TRBV5-1	TRBJ1-6	CASSPDTGGGSPLHF	TGCGCCAGCAGCCCCGATACGGGAGGGGGCTCACCCCTCCACTTT
.	.	TRBV11-2	TRBJ2-1	CASSPQAPEQFF	TGTGCCAGCAGCCCCCAGGCACCCGAGCAGTTCTTC
.	.	TRBV9	TRBJ1-6	CASSVGATNSPLHF	TGTGCCAGCAGCGTAGGGGCAACCAATTCACCCCTCCACTTT
.	.	TRBV9	TRBJ1-2	CASSDSSGVYGYTF	TGTGCCAGCAGCGACAGCTCAGGGGTATATGGCTACACCTTC
.	.	TRBV6-5	TRBJ1-2	CASRQLQGVIYGYTF	TGTGCCAGCAGGCAACTACAGGGCGTCATCTATGGCTACACCTTC
TRBD1	.	TRBV9	TRBJ2-1	CASSVASDRGSGEQFF	TGTGCCAGCAGCGTAGCGTCTGACAGGGGTTCGGGTGAGCAGTTCTTC
.	.	TRBV12-5	TRBJ1-1	CASGLGQANTEAFF	TGTGCTAGTGGTTTGGGACAGGCGAACACTGAAGCTTTCTTT
TRBD2	once	TRBV28	TRBJ2-1	CASSRYSGRIGEQFF	TGTGCCAGCAGCCGGTATAGCGGGAGGATAGGGGAGCAGTTCTTC
.	once	TRBV5-1	TRBJ1-2	CASSLDAGDNYGYTF	TGCGCCAGCAGCTTGGATGCAGGGGATAACTATGGCTACACCTTC
.	.	TRBV7-9	TRBJ2-1	CASSPGPGLYNEQFF	TGTGCCAGCAGCCCGGGACCGGGACTCTACAATGAGCAGTTCTTC
.	.	TRBV11-3	TRBJ2-2	CASSSPGSGTGELFF	TGTGCCAGCAGCTCTCCAGGGTCCGGCACCGGGGAGCTGTTTTTT
.	.	TRBV30	TRBJ1-6	CAWSIDHRAVGSHF	TGTGCCTGGAGTATCGATCACAGGGCCGTGGGGTCCCACTTT
TRBD1	.	TRBV6-5	TRBJ2-7	CASRKVGDRGNEQYF	TGTGCCAGCAGGAAGGTGGGAGACAGGGGAAACGAGCAGTACTTC
TRBD1	.	TRBV6-4	TRBJ1-2	CASSGWTGGDYGYTF	TGTGCCAGCAGCGGCTGGACAGGGGGTGACTATGGCTACACCTTC
.	once	TRBV7-9	TRBJ2-2	CASSMGQSPPAGELFF	TGTGCCAGCAGCATGGGCCAGTCCCCTCCGGCCGGGGAGCTGTTTTTT
TRBD2	.	TRBV6-5	TRBJ2-1	CASKREMWNEQFF	TGTGCCTCCAAGCGGGAGATGTGGAATGAGCAGTTCTTC
TRBD2	.	TRBV30	TRBJ2-1	CAWSVLASGGAWFF	TGTGCCTGGAGTGTTTTGGCTAGCGGGGGGGCCTGGTTCTTC
.	.	TRBV5-1	TRBJ1-1	CASSPWTGNTEAFF	TGCGCCAGCAGCCCCTGGACTGGGAACACTGAAGCTTTCTTT
TRBD1	.	TRBV29-1	TRBJ1-2	CSVLRDSYGYTF	TGCAGCGTCCTCCGGGACAGCTATGGCTACACCTTC
.	.	TRBV6-2/TRBV6-3	TRBJ1-2	CASSYYALRYGYTF	TGTGCCAGCAGTTACTACGCGTTACGCTATGGCTACACCTTC
.	.	TRBV4-3	TRBJ1-2	CASSQEMAGAVYGYTF	TGCGCCAGCAGCCAAGAAATGGCGGGGGCGGTCTATGGCTACACCTTC
.	.	TRBV24-1	TRBJ2-3	CATSDLGDNPDTQYF	TGTGCCACCAGTGATTTGGGGGACAACCCAGATACGCAGTATTTT
TRBD1	.	TRBV5-1	TRBJ1-2	CASGQGGAFYGYTF	TGCGCCAGCGGACAGGGTGGTGCTTTCTATGGCTACACCTTC
TRBD2	.	TRBV6-6	TRBJ2-2	CASSPPSGMRDTGELFF	TGTGCCAGCAGTCCGCCTAGCGGGATGAGGGACACCGGGGAGCTGTTTTTT
.	.	TRBV19	TRBJ2-7	CASSIALPSSYEQYF	TGTGCCAGTAGTATAGCGCTACCAAGCTCCTACGAGCAGTACTTC
.	.	TRBV15	TRBJ1-4	CATSRAKSVGLNEKLFF	TGTGCCACCAGCAGAGCTAAATCTGTGGGACTAAATGAAAAACTGTTTTTT
TRBD1	.	TRBV28	TRBJ1-3	CASSWDSSGNTIYF	TGTGCCAGCAGTTGGGACAGCTCTGGAAACACCATATATTTT
TRBD1	once	TRBV5-1	TRBJ2-5	CASSSGTVQETQYF	TGCGCCAGCAGCTCAGGGACAGTTCAAGAGACCCAGTACTTC
.	.	TRBV2	TRBJ2-3	CASSEARGLGTDTQYF	TGTGCCAGCAGTGAAGCTCGAGGTCTGGGCACAGATACGCAGTATTTT
TRBD2	.	TRBV10-3	TRBJ2-3	CALRVAGLTDTQYF	TGTGCCCTTAGGGTAGCGGGTCTCACAGATACGCAGTATTTT
.	.	TRBV6-5	TRBJ1-1	CASSRHIMNTEAFF	TGTGCCAGCAGCAGACATATTATGAACACTGAAGCTTTCTTT
.	.	TRBV7-9	TRBJ1-1	CASSVYNAGEAFF	TGTGCCAGCAGCGTCTACAACGCGGGTGAAGCTTTCTTT
TRBD1	.	TRBV30	TRBJ2-1	CAWSVQLTGEFF	TGTGCCTGGAGTGTACAATTGACAGGGGAGTTCTTC
.	.	TRBV18	TRBJ1-5	CASSPQTVVSNQPQHF	TGTGCCAGCTCACCACAGACAGTGGTAAGCAATCAGCCCCAGCATTTT
.	.	TRBV27	TRBJ2-3	CASSLSQVSTDTQYF	TGTGCCAGCAGTTTAAGCCAGGTTAGCACAGATACGCAGTATTTT
.	.	TRBV30	TRBJ2-7	CAWYGGGATYEQYF	TGTGCCTGGTACGGGGGTGGGGCCACCTACGAGCAGTACTTC
TRBD1	.	TRBV24-1	TRBJ2-3	CATQDRGIADTQYF	TGTGCCACCCAGGACAGGGGAATTGCAGATACGCAGTATTTT
TRBD2	.	TRBV12-5	TRBJ2-1	CASGLVRMGLAGSYEQFF	TGTGCTAGTGGTTTGGTTCGCATGGGACTAGCGGGGTCATACGAGCAGTTCTTC
.	few	TRBV3-1/TRBV3-2	TRBJ2-7	CASSGTVVSYEQYF	TGTGCCAGCAGCGGAACAGTGGTCTCCTACGAGCAGTACTTC
TRBD1	.	TRBV27	TRBJ1-2	CASSSQDRNYGYTF	TGTGCCAGCAGTAGCCAGGACAGGAATTATGGCTACACCTTC
TRBD1	.	TRBV19	TRBJ2-5	CASTPTGGETQYF	TGTGCCAGTACCCCGACAGGGGGGGAGACCCAGTACTTC
TRBD1	.	TRBV16	TRBJ1-3	CASSRDRDSGNTIYF	TGTGCCAGCAGCCGTGACAGGGACTCTGGAAACACCATATATTTT
.	.	TRBV6-1	TRBJ1-6	CASSELRGGTYNSPLHF	TGTGCCAGCAGTGAATTGAGGGGAGGAACCTATAATTCACCCCTCCACTTT